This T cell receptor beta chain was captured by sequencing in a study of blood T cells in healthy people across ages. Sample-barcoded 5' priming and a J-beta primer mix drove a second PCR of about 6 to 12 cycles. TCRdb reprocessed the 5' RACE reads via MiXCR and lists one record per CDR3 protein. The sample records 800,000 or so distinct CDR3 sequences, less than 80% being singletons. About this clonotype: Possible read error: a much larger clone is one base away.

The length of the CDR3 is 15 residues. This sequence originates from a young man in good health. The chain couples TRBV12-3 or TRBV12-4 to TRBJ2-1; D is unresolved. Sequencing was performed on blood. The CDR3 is CTSTFERGAYNEQFF. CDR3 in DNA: TGTACCAGCACCTTCGAGCGAGGTGCCTACAATGAGCAGTTCTTC.